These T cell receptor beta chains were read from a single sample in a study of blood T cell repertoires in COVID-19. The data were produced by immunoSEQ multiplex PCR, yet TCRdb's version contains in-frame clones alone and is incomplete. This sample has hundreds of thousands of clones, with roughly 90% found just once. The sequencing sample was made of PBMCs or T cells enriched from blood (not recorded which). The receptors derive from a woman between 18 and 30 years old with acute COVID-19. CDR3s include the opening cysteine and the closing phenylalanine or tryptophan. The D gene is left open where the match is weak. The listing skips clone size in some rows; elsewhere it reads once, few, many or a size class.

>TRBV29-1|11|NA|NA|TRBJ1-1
CSVVVPFGAFF
TGCAGCGTTGTTGTGCCTTTCGGAGCTTTCTTT
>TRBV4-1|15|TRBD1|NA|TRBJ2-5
CASSQGAGGVGTQYF
TGCGCCAGCAGCCAAGGCGCAGGGGGCGTTGGGACCCAGTACTTC
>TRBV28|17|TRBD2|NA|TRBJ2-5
CASSSSGLAGSGETQYF
TGTGCCAGCAGTTCTAGCGGACTAGCGGGGTCGGGAGAGACCCAGTACTTC
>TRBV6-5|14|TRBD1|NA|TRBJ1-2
CASSLQGDDYGYTF
TGTGCCAGCAGCCTACAGGGGGACGACTATGGCTACACCTTC
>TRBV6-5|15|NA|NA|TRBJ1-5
CASRVSQGSNQPQHF
TGTGCCAGCAGAGTCTCACAGGGATCGAATCAGCCCCAGCATTTT
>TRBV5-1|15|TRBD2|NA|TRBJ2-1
CASRKVLAGYNEQFF
TGCGCCAGCCGGAAGGTACTAGCGGGTTACAATGAGCAGTTCTTC
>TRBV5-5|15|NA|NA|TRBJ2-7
CASSVTGRSSYEQYF
TGTGCCAGCAGCGTGACAGGGAGGAGCTCCTACGAGCAGTACTTC
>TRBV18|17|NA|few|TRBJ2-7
CASSPLDGRGSSYEQYF
TGTGCCAGCTCACCCCTGGATGGCAGGGGAAGCTCCTACGAGCAGTACTTC
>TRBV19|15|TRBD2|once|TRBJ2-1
CASSISTSGYNEQFF
TGTGCCAGTAGTATATCGACTAGCGGATACAATGAGCAGTTCTTC
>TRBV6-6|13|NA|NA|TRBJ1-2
CASSYAEAHGYTF
TGTGCCAGCAGTTACGCCGAGGCTCATGGCTACACCTTC
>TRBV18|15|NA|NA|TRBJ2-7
CASSPGAGLSYEQYF
TGTGCCAGCTCACCCGGGGCGGGACTCTCCTACGAGCAGTACTTC
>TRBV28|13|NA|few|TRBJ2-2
CASIQVNTGELFF
TGTGCCAGCATCCAGGTGAACACCGGGGAGCTGTTTTTT
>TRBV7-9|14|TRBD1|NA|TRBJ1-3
CASSPGQVLEAIYF
TGTGCCAGCAGCCCGGGACAGGTGTTAGAGGCCATATATTTT
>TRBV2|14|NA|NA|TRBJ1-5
CASSPSNSNQPQHF
TGTGCCAGCAGCCCGAGTAATAGCAATCAGCCCCAGCATTTT
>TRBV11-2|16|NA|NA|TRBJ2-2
CASSSRSGQNTGELFF
TGTGCCAGCAGCTCTAGAAGTGGTCAGAACACCGGGGAGCTGTTTTTT
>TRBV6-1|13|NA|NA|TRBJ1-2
CASRDPIAYGYTF
TGTGCCAGCCGTGACCCAATAGCGTATGGCTACACCTTC
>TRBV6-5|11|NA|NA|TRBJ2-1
CASSSIGEQFF
TGTGCCAGCAGTTCGATCGGTGAGCAGTTCTTC